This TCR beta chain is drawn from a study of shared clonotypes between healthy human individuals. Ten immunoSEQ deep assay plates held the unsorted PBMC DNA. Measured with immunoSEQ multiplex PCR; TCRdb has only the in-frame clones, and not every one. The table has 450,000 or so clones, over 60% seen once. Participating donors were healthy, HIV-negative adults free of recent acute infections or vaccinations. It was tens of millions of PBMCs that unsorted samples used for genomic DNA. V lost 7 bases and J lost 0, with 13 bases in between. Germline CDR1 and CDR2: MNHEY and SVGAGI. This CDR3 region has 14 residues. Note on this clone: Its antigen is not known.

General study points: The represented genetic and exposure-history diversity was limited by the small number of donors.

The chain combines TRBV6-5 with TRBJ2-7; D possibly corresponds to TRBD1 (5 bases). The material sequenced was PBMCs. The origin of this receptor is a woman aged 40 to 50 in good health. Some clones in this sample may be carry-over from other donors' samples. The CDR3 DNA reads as TGTGCCAGCAAGGACACATATGACTCCTACGAGCAGTACTTC. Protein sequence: CASKDTYDSYEQYF.